The rows below give T cell receptor beta chains drawn from one sample of a study of chemoradiotherapy in HPV16-positive cancers. Some clones are missing from TCRdb's copy, which holds only in-frame ones; the method was immunoSEQ multiplex PCR. The sample carries 25,000 to 30,000 clones, over 90% recorded once. This specimen was blood, taken from a patient who underwent chemoradiotherapy. The receptors derive from a human donor with HPV-associated anogenital cancer. Each CDR3 is given with its conserved first and last residue. Each record gives: D gene, V gene, J gene, clone size, CDR3 protein, CDR3 DNA. The D gene is left open where the match is weak. A clone size is listed for some rows: how often the clone was seen (once, few, many), or a class if it is expanded.

D: -; V: TRBV5-1; J: TRBJ2-3; size: -; CDR3: CASSLDQGRAADTQYF; DNA: TGCGCCAGCAGCTTGGATCAGGGTCGGGCGGCTGATACGCAGTATTTT
D: TRBD1; V: TRBV27; J: TRBJ1-5; size: -; CDR3: CASSYNDREPQHF; DNA: TGTGCCAGCAGCTACAATGACAGGGAGCCCCAGCATTTT
D: TRBD1; V: TRBV28; J: TRBJ1-2; size: -; CDR3: CASSRPPTGFGYTF; DNA: TGTGCCAGCAGCCGGCCTCCGACAGGGTTCGGCTACACCTTC
D: TRBD1; V: TRBV6-5; J: TRBJ2-7; size: -; CDR3: CASSTGQTYEQYF; DNA: TGTGCCAGCAGTACGGGACAGACCTACGAGCAGTACTTC
D: TRBD2; V: TRBV6-6; J: TRBJ2-3; size: -; CDR3: CASSRGLADTLDTQYF; DNA: TGTGCCAGCAGCCGGGGACTAGCGGATACCTTGGATACGCAGTATTTT
D: -; V: TRBV5-1; J: TRBJ1-1; size: -; CDR3: CASSLVLAENTEAFF; DNA: TGCGCCAGCAGCTTGGTACTGGCAGAAAACACTGAAGCTTTCTTT
D: -; V: TRBV18; J: TRBJ2-3; size: -; CDR3: CASSRGPGVGGDTQYF; DNA: TGTGCCAGCTCACGAGGCCCAGGGGTAGGAGGAGATACGCAGTATTTT
D: -; V: TRBV12-5; J: TRBJ2-3; size: -; CDR3: CASGLGVRVDTQYF; DNA: TGTGCTAGTGGTTTGGGGGTTAGGGTCGATACGCAGTATTTT
D: TRBD1; V: TRBV5-6; J: TRBJ2-7; size: -; CDR3: CASSHRTGGRDEQYF; DNA: TGTGCCAGCAGCCATAGGACAGGGGGCCGGGACGAGCAGTACTTC
D: TRBD2; V: TRBV9; J: TRBJ2-1; size: -; CDR3: CASTQASGGLYNEQFF; DNA: TGTGCCAGCACCCAAGCTAGCGGGGGGCTTTACAATGAGCAGTTCTTC
D: TRBD2; V: TRBV19; J: TRBJ2-1; size: -; CDR3: CAAGLASYNEQFF; DNA: TGTGCCGCTGGACTAGCGAGTTACAATGAGCAGTTCTTC
D: -; V: TRBV7-9; J: TRBJ1-5; size: -; CDR3: CATSQGRNQPQHF; DNA: TGTGCTACGAGCCAGGGTCGCAATCAGCCCCAGCATTTT
D: -; V: TRBV5-5; J: TRBJ2-5; size: -; CDR3: CASSLGIGIDPQETQYF; DNA: TGTGCCAGCAGCTTGGGTATCGGGATCGACCCACAAGAGACCCAGTACTTC
D: -; V: TRBV21-1; J: TRBJ1-2; size: -; CDR3: CASSKGKQGGYTF; DNA: TGTGCCAGCAGCAAAGGGAAACAGGGGGGCTACACCTTC
D: TRBD2; V: TRBV7-2; J: TRBJ2-3; size: -; CDR3: CASSLSGDSTDTQYF; DNA: TGTGCCAGCAGCTTAAGCGGGGACAGCACAGATACGCAGTATTTT
D: -; V: TRBV4-2; J: TRBJ2-3; size: once; CDR3: CASSQGSHTDTQYF; DNA: TGTGCCAGCAGCCAGGGGTCCCACACAGATACGCAGTATTTT
D: -; V: TRBV6-1; J: TRBJ2-3; size: -; CDR3: CASSDLSQVGTDTQYF; DNA: TGTGCCAGCAGTGATTTGAGTCAGGTCGGCACAGATACGCAGTATTTT